This passage covers 18 T cell receptor beta chains from one sample sequenced in a study of Tregs in tolerant kidney transplant recipients. Data came from immunoSEQ multiplex PCR; TCRdb stores just in-frame clones and leaves some out. The sample has about 30,000 clones. The sample in question was CD8+ T cells from blood, obtained before the transplant. These receptors were taken from a human donor who received a combined kidney and bone marrow transplant.

A word on this clone: The read is 3 residues too short to cover the CDR3 end, so that end is filled in from the germline J gene. The V gene is TRBV7-2, the J gene TRBJ1-1; 8 nucleotides align to TRBD1. With 5 bases clipped from V and 0 bases from J, the junction kept 5 bases outside the gene matches. The CDR3 extends over 15 amino acids. The germline CDR1 and CDR2 sequences are SGHTA and FQGNSA. Partial CDR3 DNA: TGTGCCAGCAGCCCTCGGACAGGGCTGAACACTGAA. It codes for CASSPRTGLNTE. The whole CDR3 sequence is CASSPRTGLNTEAFF.

In regard to this clone: The read falls 3 residues short of the CDR3 end, and the missing part is taken from the germline J gene. This chain connects TRBV19 to TRBJ2-7; TRBD2 might be the D (6 bases). This CDR3 has 12 residues. The V gene lost 5 bases and the J gene lost 1 base, with 6 bases spanning the gap. CDR1 is LNHDA and CDR2 is SQIVND in the germline V gene (reference sequence). CDR3 region: CASSGGSYEQYF. The sequenced part of the CDR3 DNA is TGTGCCAGTAGTGGGGGGTCCTACGAG.

The CDR3 region is CASSEGLASYNEQFF. The DNA read from the CDR3 is TGCGCCAGCAGTGAGGGGCTAGCATCCTACAATGAG. The genes are TRBV10-2 and TRBJ2-1; D may be TRBD2 (5 bases). From the germline J gene comes the end of the CDR3, since the read stops 3 residues before it. Deletions cut 2 bases from V and 1 base from J, with 9 bases between. The germline V gene has CDR1 WSHSY and CDR2 SAAADI. This CDR3 contains 15 residues.

Points on this clone: The read halts 3 residues ahead of the CDR3 end, with the missing end drawn from the germline J gene. The rearrangement uses TRBV5-1 and TRBJ2-2; TRBD2 matches 9 bases. There are 18 residues in the CDR3. Germline lookup yields CDR1 SGHRS and CDR2 YFSETQ. Unmatched junction bases numbered 12, after V lost 6 bases and J lost 0 bases. CDR3 bases read: TGCGCCAGCACCCTGGCCCTAGCGGGACAAGCGAACACCGGGGAG. As protein: CASTLALAGQANTGE. The complete CDR3 protein is CASTLALAGQANTGELFF.

About this clone itself: The read is 3 residues too short to cover the CDR3 end, so that end is filled in from the germline J gene. This sequence joins TRBV7-2 and TRBJ2-7; possibly TRBD2 for D (6 bases). This CDR3 is 18 amino acids long. CDR1 is SGHTA and CDR2 is FQGNSA in the germline V gene. With 0 bases removed from V and 0 bases from J, the gap between germline ends came to 18 bases. Incomplete CDR3 DNA: TGTGCCAGCAGCTTAGCAGGGACCGGGACTGCTAGCTCCTACGAG. Protein: CASSLAGTGTASSYE. The whole CDR3 reads CASSLAGTGTASSYEQYF.

About this clone: The CDR3 end is not reached by the read, which stops 3 residues before it; the germline J gene fills it in. The chain couples TRBV7-3 to TRBJ2-2, with 7 bases that match TRBD1. The CDR3 extends over 15 amino acids. Germline V gene data show CDR1 as SGHTA and CDR2 as FQGTGA. Trimming cost V 1 base and J 1 base; bases outside gene matches: 0. CDR3 DNA (partial): TGTGCCAGCAGCTTAAGACAGGGGAACACCGGGGAG. Residues: CASSLRQGNTGE. The whole CDR3 protein is CASSLRQGNTGELFF.

CDR3 DNA (partial): TGTGCCAGCAGCGCGCAACAGGGGGGAACTGAA. The encoded protein is CASSAQQGGTE. In full, the CDR3 reads CASSAQQGGTEAFF. The chain carries TRBV7-3 and TRBJ1-1; 8 bases map to TRBD1. Sequencing ends 3 residues short of the CDR3 end; the germline J gene provides the rest. V was clipped by 5 bases and J by 5 bases; unmatched bases: 7. The CDR3 runs 14 residues. Germline V lookup: CDR1 SGHTA, CDR2 FQGTGA.

Points on this clone: Read sequence stops 3 residues before the CDR3 end, and the germline J gene provides the missing end. The genes are TRBV5-1 and TRBJ1-1; 9 bases agree with TRBD1. This CDR3 spans 15 amino acids. Germline V CDR1 and CDR2: SGHRS, YFSETQ. Germline trimming cut 5 bases from V and 5 bases from J; bases unmatched to any gene: 10. The covered CDR3 bases are TGCGCCAGCAGATCTCACAGGGGGCCGCTTACTGAA. Its protein is CASRSHRGPLTE. The full CDR3 reads CASRSHRGPLTEAFF.

Details on this clone: The read comes to an end 3 residues before the CDR3 does, leaving the germline J gene to fill in the end. V is TRBV2 and J is TRBJ1-1, with a tentative D call TRBD1 (5 bases). V was shortened by 6 bases and J by 4 bases, with 15 bases between the two germline ends. The CDR3 is 14 amino acids. Germline V CDR1 and CDR2: SNHLY, FYNNEI. CDR3 residues: CASRQGPQGTEAFF. Incomplete CDR3 DNA: TGTGCCAGCAGGCAAGGCCCCCAGGGCACTGAA. The whole variable domain, filled in from reference TRBV2 and TRBJ1-1, reads EPEVTQTPSHQVTQMGQEVILRCVPISNHLYFYWYRQILGQKVEFLVSFYNNEISEKSEIFDDQFSVERPDGSNFTLKIRSTKLEDSAMYFCASRQGPQGTEAFFGQGTRLTVV.

To note about this clone: Coverage ceases 3 residues before the CDR3 finishes, and the germline J gene fills in the end. The chain links TRBV20-1 to TRBJ2-1; TRBD2 matches at 10 bases. The CDR3 is made up of 15 amino acids. The junction had 6 bases not matched to a gene; V was cut back by 5 bases and J by 2 bases. The germline V gene has CDR1 DFQATT and CDR2 SNEGSKA (reference sequence). CDR3: CSADPTSGTYNEQFF. CDR3 DNA (partial): TGCAGTGCTGACCCCACTAGCGGGACCTACAATGAG.

On this clone: The sequence runs out 3 residues before the end of the CDR3; the remainder is reconstructed from the germline J gene. V and J are TRBV28 and TRBJ1-1; 10 bases match TRBD1. The CDR3 loop spans 13 amino acids. Germline V gene lookup returns CDR1 MDHEN and CDR2 SYDVKM. With 8 bases clipped from V and 5 bases from J, the junction kept 5 bases outside the gene matches. The CDR3 spells CASRDRGGTEAFF. The CDR3 bases that were read are TGTGCCAGCCGGGACAGGGGAGGGACTGAA.

Note on this clone: The sequence runs out 3 residues before the end of the CDR3; the remainder is reconstructed from the germline J gene. The chain carries TRBV19 and TRBJ2-1; 7 nucleotides match TRBD2. The junction had 16 bases not matched to a gene; V was cut back by 6 bases and J by 2 bases. This CDR3 has 18 residues. Germline lookup yields CDR1 LNHDA and CDR2 SQIVND (reference sequence). The sequenced part of the CDR3 DNA is TGTGCCAGTAGCTCCCGGGGAGCGGGGCGGGGTACCTACAATGAG. Protein: CASSSRGAGRGTYNE. The full CDR3 reads CASSSRGAGRGTYNEQFF.

On this clone itself: The missing CDR3 end, 3 residues past where the read stops, is filled in from the germline J gene. The rearrangement uses TRBV19 and TRBJ2-2, with TRBD1 matching 7 bases. Germline V gene data show CDR1 as LNHDA and CDR2 as SQIVND (reference sequence). V shed 7 bases, J shed 2 bases, and the junction held 4 bases outside the gene matches. The CDR3 runs to 14 residues. CDR3: CASTRDSNTGELFF. CDR3 DNA (partial): TGTGCCAGTACCAGGGACAGTAACACCGGGGAG.

For this clone: The read ends 3 residues shy of where the CDR3 ends; the end is completed using the germline J gene. V is TRBV28 and J is TRBJ2-3, with 10 bases fitting TRBD2. After removal of 2 bases from V and 0 bases from J, the junction contained 5 bases not matched to a gene. The CDR3 totals 17 residues. Germline lookup yields CDR1 MDHEN and CDR2 SYDVKM. The sequenced CDR3 bases are TGTGCCAGCAGTTTACCATCGACTAGCGGGAGCACAGATACG. Translation gives CASSLPSTSGSTDT. The entire CDR3 is CASSLPSTSGSTDTQYF.

Points on this clone: A read error may produce the germline difference seen at one junction end. The read ends 3 residues before the CDR3 terminus; that terminus is restored from the germline J gene. The rearrangement uses TRBV7-8 and TRBJ1-6; no firm D call. Germline V gene data show CDR1 as SGHVS and CDR2 as FQNEAQ. The CDR3 consists of 17 residues. The CDR3: CAGSLAQKGSYNSPLHF. The sequenced CDR3 bases are TGTGCCGGCAGCTTAGCGCAGAAGGGTTCCTATAATTCACCC.

About this clone: The DNA ends 3 residues before the CDR3 does, and the rest of the CDR3 is filled in from the germline J gene. The genes are TRBV7-8 and TRBJ2-7; no definite D call. Germline V gene sequence: CDR1 SGHVS, CDR2 FQNEAQ. The CDR3 spans 13 residues. Trimming pared 6 bases from V and 2 bases from J, leaving 11 bases between. The part of the CDR3 DNA that was read is TGTGCCAGCAGTTCCCGGGTAGCCTACGAG. Protein sequence: CASSSRVAYE. The entire CDR3 reads CASSSRVAYEQYF.

A remark on this clone: The read comes to an end 3 residues before the CDR3 does, leaving the germline J gene to fill in the end. V usage is TRBV19 and J usage is TRBJ1-5, with unresolved D. The CDR3 has 14 amino acids. Per the germline V gene, CDR1 is LNHDA and CDR2 is SQIVND (reference sequence). V gave up 5 bases and J gave up 7 bases, with 15 bases separating them. The DNA read from the CDR3 is TGTGCCAGTAGTTCGTGGGCAGAACGCCAGCCC. Its protein product is CASSSWAERQP. The CDR3 reads in full as CASSSWAERQPQHF.

In the case of this clone: The read stops 3 residues short of the end of the CDR3; the missing end is completed from the germline J gene. This chain connects TRBV20-1 to TRBJ2-3; 8 bases fit TRBD2. CDR3 length: 15 residues. CDR1 is DFQATT, CDR2 SNEGSKA, per germline (reference sequence). With 5 bases clipped from V and 2 bases from J, the junction kept 9 bases outside the gene matches. This CDR3 is CSAGLTSDSTDTQYF. The sequenced part of the CDR3 DNA is TGCAGTGCTGGACTGACTAGCGACTCCACAGATACG.